Following are 26 T cell receptor beta chains from one sample sequenced in a study of post-analysis software for immune sequencing data. Study-wide points: TRBV5-6, TRBV5-1 and TRBV20-1 were among four to six TRBV segments more frequent in patients than controls.

These receptors have no identified antigens. Libraries were made from TCR beta cDNA, and they carried unique molecular identifiers. From the PCR reads, TCRdb called clonotypes with MiXCR, one entry per CDR3 protein. The data show some 700,000 distinct CDR3 sequences, with roughly three fifths seen just once and 11% held by the top ten. Specimen: blood. The receptors were sampled from a girl aged 2-10 years with multiple sclerosis.

This clonotype was recorded a few times. J is TRBJ2-1 and V is TRBV27, with TRBD2 matching 15 bases. Trimming took 3 bases from V and 1 from J; bases not matched to a gene: 7. The CDR3 totals 19 residues. Germline CDR1 reads MNHEY; CDR2 reads SMNVEV (reference sequence). The CDR3 DNA follows: TGTGCCAGCAGTTTCGGACTAGCGGGGGGGCCAGGGTCCTACAATGAGCAGTTCTTC. This gives the protein CASSFGLAGGPGSYNEQFF.

J is TRBJ2-7 and V is TRBV12-3 or TRBV12-4; no clear D gene. The CDR3 contains 15 residues. V was trimmed by 5 bases and J by 0 bases, leaving 14 bases between them. CDR3 bases: TGTGCCAGCAGTCTAAGTCAGGAGCCCTCCTACGAGCAGTACTTC. Residues: CASSLSQEPSYEQYF.

The chain combines TRBV12-3 or TRBV12-4 with TRBJ2-3; 7 bases align to TRBD2. The V gene end was trimmed by 5 bases and the J gene end by 6 bases; junction bases not matched to a gene: 14. CDR3 length equals 16 residues. The CDR3 region has the DNA TGTGCCAGCAGTCCTTCTAGCGGACAAAAAGCGGATACGCAGTATTTT. Translating gives CASSPSSGQKADTQYF.

The chain joins TRBV6-2 or TRBV6-3 to TRBJ1-2, with TRBD1 as a possible D gene (5 bases). This CDR3 is 14 amino acids long. In germline, CDR1 is MNHEY, CDR2 SVGEGT. V lost 4 bases to trimming and J lost 4 bases, with 13 bases between them. The CDR3 DNA is TGTGCCAGCAGTTGCTCCGGGGCGTCCTATGGCTACACCTTC. Translating it yields CASSCSGASYGYTF.

V and J are TRBV4-3 and TRBJ2-3; 7 nucleotides line up with TRBD2. Per germline, CDR1 LGHNA and CDR2 YSLEER. The ends lost 2 bases at V and 1 base at J; junction bases unmatched: 3. The CDR3 sequence is 15 residues long. For the CDR3, the DNA is TGCGCCAGCAGCCAATATCTAGCGGGCACAGATACGCAGTATTTT. Its protein is CASSQYLAGTDTQYF.

This clonotype appeared a few times. The chain joins TRBV28 to TRBJ2-1; D is undetermined. CDR3 length: 11 residues. Trimming pared 5 bases from V and 5 bases from J, leaving 4 bases between. Germline values: CDR1 MDHEN, CDR2 SYDVKM. This CDR3 reads CASSPHNEQFF. The CDR3 bases are TGTGCCAGCAGTCCTCACAATGAGCAGTTCTTC.

The chain couples TRBV2 to TRBJ1-2; TRBD1 agrees at 8 bases. The CDR3 has 18 amino acids. V shed 0 bases, J shed 4 bases, and the junction held 13 bases outside the gene matches. Germline-derived CDR1 and CDR2 are SNHLY and FYNNEI. The CDR3 spells CASSEAGLQGAQPYGYTF. For the CDR3, the DNA is TGTGCCAGCAGTGAAGCTGGTCTTCAGGGGGCGCAGCCCTATGGCTACACCTTC.

Details on this clonotype: The junction shows a germline mismatch at one end, possibly a read error. The rearrangement links TRBV12-3 or TRBV12-4 to TRBJ2-6; D possibly matches TRBD1 or TRBD2 (5 bases each). There are 15 residues in the CDR3. The CDR3 DNA is TGTGCCAGCAGTTTAGGTCTAACCGGGGCCAACGTCCCGACTTTC. The encoded protein is CASSLGLTGANVPTF.

The chain uses TRBV3-1 and TRBJ2-1; 7 nucleotides agree with TRBD1. In germline, CDR1 is LGHDT, CDR2 YNNKEL (reference sequence). Unmatched junction bases numbered 12, after V lost 4 bases and J lost 0 bases. This CDR3 region has 18 residues. The CDR3 loop is CASSLKPPGQISYNEQFF. The CDR3 DNA sequence: TGTGCCAGCAGCCTCAAACCCCCGGGACAGATCTCCTACAATGAGCAGTTCTTC.

The chain has TRBV2 and TRBJ2-1; the D is unclear. Trimming shortened V by 1 base and J by 3 bases, and 4 bases separated the two germline ends. Germline CDR1 is SNHLY and CDR2 is FYNNEI. The CDR3 consists of 13 residues. The chain's CDR3 is CASSEVVYNEQFF. CDR3 bases: TGTGCCAGCAGTGAAGTAGTCTACAATGAGCAGTTCTTC.

The CDR3 loop is CASSPSGGHIQYF. Written as DNA, the CDR3 is TGTGCCAGCAGTCCTAGCGGGGGACACATTCAGTACTTC. The chain is built from TRBV6-1 and TRBJ2-4; 10 bases map to TRBD2. The CDR3 spans 13 residues. Per the germline V gene, CDR1 is MNHNS and CDR2 is SASEGT. The V and J ends lost 5 bases and 8 bases, in that order; junction bases with no gene match: 3.

On this clonotype itself: Since the CDR3 does not end with the conserved phenylalanine or tryptophan, this likely comes from a read error. The V call is TRBV12-3 or TRBV12-4, the J call TRBJ2-3; 10 bases map to TRBD2. The ends lost 4 bases at V and 3 bases at J; junction bases unmatched: 13. CDR3 length equals 18 residues. Here the CDR3 reads CASSSGSGGAGRTDTQYC. The DNA for the CDR3 is TGTGCCAGCAGTTCGGGAAGCGGGGGGGCCGGGAGGACAGATACGCAGTATTGT.

This chain joins TRBV5-1 and TRBJ2-1, with 8 bases aligning to TRBD2. This CDR3 region has 15 residues. J lost 8 bases, V lost 0 bases, and 7 bases had no gene match. Germline-derived CDR1 and CDR2 are SGHRS and YFSETQ. DNA for the CDR3: TGCGCCAGCAGCTTGGAGGTAGCGGGGAGGGATGAGCAGTTCTTC. Its protein is CASSLEVAGRDEQFF.

The sample holds a few counts of this clonotype. The chain has TRBV20-1 and TRBJ2-7; D unclear. Trimming left V 0 bases short and J 3 bases short, with 15 bases between. The CDR3 consists of 15 residues. The germline gives CDR1 DFQATT, CDR2 SNEGSKA (reference sequence). The CDR3 DNA is TGCAGTGCTAGAGATCAGGACGAGGCATACTACGAGCAGTACTTC. Residues: CSARDQDEAYYEQYF.

The CDR3 sequence: CASSEPGREQYF. The CDR3 nucleotides are TGTGCCAGCAGTGAGCCAGGGAGAGAGCAGTACTTC. The V and J genes are TRBV2 and TRBJ2-7, with D tentatively TRBD1 or TRBD2 (5 bases each). V gave up 3 bases and J gave up 7 bases, with 10 bases separating them. CDR3 length: 12 residues. In germline, CDR1 is SNHLY, CDR2 FYNNEI. The whole variable domain, filled in from reference TRBV2 and TRBJ2-7, reads EPEVTQTPSHQVTQMGQEVILRCVPISNHLYFYWYRQILGQKVEFLVSFYNNEISEKSEIFDDQFSVERPDGSNFTLKIRSTKLEDSAMYFCASSEPGREQYFGPGTRLTVT.

Here the CDR3 reads CASSDEGTGAGNEQFF. CDR3 DNA sequence: TGTGCCAGCAGTGATGAGGGAACAGGGGCAGGCAATGAGCAGTTCTTC. The chain couples TRBV25-1 to TRBJ2-1; 7 nucleotides agree with TRBD1. Losses at the gene ends were 3 bases for V and 6 bases for J; bases not matched to a gene: 11. CDR1 and CDR2 from the germline V gene are MGHDK and SYGVNS. The CDR3 spans 16 residues.

The chain couples TRBV20-1 to TRBJ2-4; tentative D call: TRBD2 (6 bases). The ends were cut back, 1 base at V and 2 bases at J, with 18 bases in the middle. The CDR3 extends over 17 amino acids. CDR1 and CDR2 (germline): DFQATT, SNEGSKA (reference sequence). CDR3 sequence: CSARVMREDSTKNIQYF. The CDR3 nucleotides read TGCAGTGCTAGAGTAATGAGGGAGGATAGCACCAAAAACATTCAGTACTTC.

The rearrangement uses TRBV10-3 and TRBJ2-5; 9 positions match TRBD1. Germline loops: CDR1 ENHRY, CDR2 SYGVKD. Germline trimming cut 10 bases from V and 4 bases from J; bases unmatched to any gene: 4. The CDR3 consists of 12 residues. The DNA for the CDR3 is TGTGCCACTCGACAGGGGGGAGAGACCCAGTACTTC. It yields the protein CATRQGGETQYF.

The V call is TRBV12-3 or TRBV12-4, the J call TRBJ1-2; no clear D. Trimming took off 1 base at V and 10 bases at J, with 10 bases between the two ends. The CDR3 runs 12 residues. Here the CDR3 DNA reads TGTGCCAGCAGTTTAGGGCAGCCCCTCTACACCTTC. It specifies CASSLGQPLYTF.

V and J are TRBV6-6 and TRBJ2-3; 15 bases are shared with TRBD2. This CDR3 contains 16 residues. V lost 6 bases and J lost 4; bases outside the gene matches: 5. The germline V gene encodes CDR1 MNHNY and CDR2 SVGAGI (reference sequence). CDR3 sequence (DNA): TGTGCCAGCAGGGGGACTAGCGGGGGGAACTCAGATACGCAGTATTTT. As protein: CASRGTSGGNSDTQYF.

The CDR3 region is CSARGLAGGGYEQFF. CDR3 nucleotides: TGCAGTGCTAGGGGACTAGCGGGAGGTGGGTATGAGCAGTTCTTC. The chain uses TRBV20-1 and TRBJ2-1; 15 bases are shared with TRBD2. The ends lost 3 bases at V and 8 bases at J; junction bases unmatched: 5. The CDR3 spans 15 residues. Germline CDR1 and CDR2: DFQATT and SNEGSKA (reference sequence).

The chain links TRBV4-2 to TRBJ2-1; 9 bases line up with TRBD2. V dropped 2 bases and J dropped 4; count of bases not matched to a gene: 3. Germline values: CDR1 LGHNA, CDR2 YNFKEQ. The CDR3 extends over 15 amino acids. This chain's CDR3 is CASSQRLAAYNEQFF. CDR3 in DNA: TGTGCCAGCAGCCAAAGACTAGCGGCTTACAATGAGCAGTTCTTC.

The chain combines TRBV10-3 with TRBJ2-5; no firm D call. V was clipped by 8 bases and J by 5 bases, with 15 bases between them. This CDR3 is 13 amino acids long. The germline gives CDR1 ENHRY, CDR2 SYGVKD. CDR3 nucleotides: TGTGCCATCCGTGCGGCCGCGGAGGAGACCCAGTACTTC. This gives the protein CAIRAAAEETQYF.

The chain recombines TRBV11-3 with TRBJ1-1; D gene unclear. This CDR3 has 13 residues. Per the germline V gene, CDR1 is SGHNT and CDR2 is YENEEA. The V end was cut by 3 bases, the J end by 3 bases, with 8 bases between. The CDR3 nucleotides read TGTGCCAGCAGCTTGATGTGGGACACTGAAGCTTTCTTT. Translation: CASSLMWDTEAFF. The full variable domain, completed using reference TRBV11-3 and TRBJ1-1, is EAGVVQSPRYKIIEKKQPVAFWCNPISGHNTLYWYLQNLGQGPELLIRYENEEAVDDSQLPKDRFSAERLKGVDSTLKIQPAELGDSAVYLCASSLMWDTEAFFGQGTRLTVV.

This clonotype was seen a few times. The gene calls are TRBV7-9 and TRBJ2-5, with 8 bases identical to TRBD1. The J call may be in error: the DNA end matches TRBJ2-7 better. Germline V lookup: CDR1 SEHNR, CDR2 FQNEAQ (reference sequence). The CDR3 sequence is 15 residues long. The CDR3 DNA sequence: TGTGCCAGCAGCCCATCGACAGGGGATACCCTCGAGCAGTACTTC. Residues: CASSPSTGDTLEQYF.

The chain combines TRBV11-2 with TRBJ1-2; D gene unclear. This CDR3 is built from 13 residues. CDR1 and CDR2 from the germline V gene are SGHAT and FQNNGV. V lost 5 bases and J 8 bases, leaving 15 bases between the germline ends. CDR3 bases: TGTGCCAGCAGCCTTCGCGGATCGGAAGGCTACACCTTC. It codes for CASSLRGSEGYTF.